The 5 T cell receptor beta chains in this list originate from one sample, sequenced in a study of technical replicates of blood from a handful of donors. Sequencing used immunoSEQ multiplex PCR; TCRdb keeps in-frame clones, though not all of them. The sample lists more than 70,000 clones, 80% to 95% occurring once. Sequenced input: T cells isolated from PBMCs. These receptors originate from a human donor in good health.

This clone was detected only once. The chain links TRBV9 to TRBJ2-2; unclear D gene. CDR1 and CDR2 from the germline V gene are SGDLS and YYNGEE. The CDR3 loop spans 16 amino acids. V lost 4 bases and J 3 bases, leaving 16 bases between the germline ends. The DNA of the CDR3 is TGTGCCAGCAGCCCATTAGCCTCCTGGGACACCGGGGAGCTGTTTTTT. Amino acid sequence: CASSPLASWDTGELFF.

The chain recombines TRBV9 with TRBJ2-3; 11 bases fit TRBD2. The J segment lost 4 bases and the V segment lost 0 bases, leaving 7 bases of the junction unmatched. The germline CDR1 and CDR2 sequences are SGDLS and YYNGEE. The CDR3 length is 17 residues. The CDR3 DNA sequence: TGTGCCAGCAGCGTAGCTTGGCTAGCGGGGGGCCCAGATACGCAGTATTTT. Protein sequence: CASSVAWLAGGPDTQYF.

The rearrangement links TRBV2 to TRBJ2-5, with TRBD2 as a possible D gene (7 bases). Trimming pared 8 bases from V and 1 base from J, leaving 11 bases between. The germline CDR1 and CDR2 sequences are SNHLY and FYNNEI. The CDR3 has 13 amino acids. The CDR3 sequence: CASRRGAQETQYF. CDR3 nucleotide sequence: TGTGCCAGCCGACGGGGGGCCCAAGAGACCCAGTACTTC.

The chain uses TRBV29-1 and TRBJ1-1; D gene unclear. Trimming took 8 bases from V and 0 from J, leaving 13 bases between them. The CDR3 length is 13 residues. The germline V gene has CDR1 SQVTM and CDR2 ANQGSEA. CDR3 region: CSSDTHMNTEAFF. As DNA, the CDR3 is TGCAGCTCAGACACGCACATGAACACTGAAGCTTTCTTT.

CDR3 bases: TGTGCCAGCATTAGCGGGCCCCTGACTGGAAACACCATATATTTT. This gives the protein CASISGPLTGNTIYF. V is TRBV6-1 and J is TRBJ1-3; D ambiguous. From germline, CDR1 is MNHNS and CDR2 SASEGT. The CDR3 covers 15 residues. With 7 bases removed from V and 2 bases from J, the gap between germline ends came to 15 bases.